This T cell receptor beta chain was sequenced in a study of cytomegalovirus exposure and HLA in healthy donors. Findings and limits, study-wide: Follow-up analysis seemed to connect common viral pathogens with several of the most significant clusters identified. Later on, an analysis tied approximately 17,000 TCR beta sequences to HLA alleles at 0.05 false discovery rate. Association of a missense DCLRE1C variant with TCR beta V- and J-gene trimming was reported in a later analysis.

Use of 60 Vbeta and 13 Jbeta primers characterized the PCR. Libraries were prepared by immunoSEQ multiplex PCR; TCRdb keeps only in-frame clonotypes and omits some of them. Among 110,000 to 150,000 clones, roughly 80% were seen once, and the ten largest hold about 4.4%. Germline V gene data show CDR1 as LNHDA and CDR2 as SQIVND (reference sequence). This CDR3 has 14 amino acids. V lost 6 bases and J lost 4; bases outside the gene matches: 5. Regarding this clone: What it recognizes is unknown.

Sequencing input: PBMCs. The genes are TRBV19 and TRBJ1-4; 7 bases align to TRBD1. The receptor comes from a man aged 40-55 years in good health and CMV-seronegative. CDR3 DNA sequence: TGTGCCAGTAGCGCGGGACAGAATAATGAAAAACTGTTTTTT. It translates to CASSAGQNNEKLFF. The full variable domain, completed using reference TRBV19 and TRBJ1-4, is DGGITQSPKYLFRKEGQNVTLSCEQNLNHDAMYWYRQDPGQGLRLIYYSQIVNDFQKGDIAEGYSVSREKKESFPLTVTSAQKNPTAFYLCASSAGQNNEKLFFGSGTQLSVL.